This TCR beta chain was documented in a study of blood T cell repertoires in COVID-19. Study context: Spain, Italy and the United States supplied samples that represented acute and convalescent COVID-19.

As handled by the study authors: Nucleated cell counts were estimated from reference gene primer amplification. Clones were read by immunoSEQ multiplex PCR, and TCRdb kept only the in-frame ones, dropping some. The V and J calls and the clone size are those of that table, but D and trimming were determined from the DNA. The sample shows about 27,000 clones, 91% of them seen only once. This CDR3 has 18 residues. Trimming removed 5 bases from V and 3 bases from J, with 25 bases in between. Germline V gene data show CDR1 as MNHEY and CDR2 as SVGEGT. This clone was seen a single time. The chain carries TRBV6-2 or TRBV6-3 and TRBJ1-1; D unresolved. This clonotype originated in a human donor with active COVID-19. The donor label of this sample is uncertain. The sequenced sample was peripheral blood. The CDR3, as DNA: TGTGCCAGCAGTGGCAGTAAGAATAGACCACTAGCGGACACTGAAGCTTTCTTT. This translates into CASSGSKNRPLADTEAFF.